The entry that follows covers one T cell receptor (beta chain) sequence. This could be a read error, since a much larger clone is one nucleotide away. The record originates from a study of molecular identifiers for immune sequencing clone quantification. MiXCR, applied by TCRdb to the PCR reads, yields one record per CDR3 protein. The repertoire holds some 93,000 distinct CDR3 sequences, roughly a fifth seen once, with 1% to 1.2% in the top ten. This CDR3 region has 15 residues. Germline loops: CDR1 SGHAT, CDR2 FQNNGV. V gave up 4 bases and J gave up 10 bases, with 20 bases separating them. The sequence was obtained from a human donor in good health. Some libraries in this study had Jurkat cell RNA spiked in. This chain joins TRBV11-2 and TRBJ2-1, with unresolved D. The sequencing sample was made of naive CD8+ T cells from blood, with Jurkat cell RNA spiked in. Documented subset: FACS-sorted CD8+CD4-CCR7+CD45RA+ naive T cells. CDR3: CASSSTPSSGLEQFF. CDR3 sequence (DNA): TGTGCCAGCAGCTCAACCCCGAGCTCGGGCTTGGAGCAGTTCTTC.